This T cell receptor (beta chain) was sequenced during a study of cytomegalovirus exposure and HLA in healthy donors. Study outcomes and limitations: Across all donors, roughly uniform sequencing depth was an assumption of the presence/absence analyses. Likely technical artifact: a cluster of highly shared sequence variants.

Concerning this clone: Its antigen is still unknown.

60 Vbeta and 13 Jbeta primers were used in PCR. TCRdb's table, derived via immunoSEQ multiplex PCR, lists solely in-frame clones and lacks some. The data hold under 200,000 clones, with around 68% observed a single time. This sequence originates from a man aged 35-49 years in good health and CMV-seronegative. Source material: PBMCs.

CDR3: CASSQAAEGYEQYF. The CDR3 nucleotides read TGCGCCAGCAGCCAGGCTGCGGAGGGCTACGAGCAGTACTTC. V is TRBV4-3 and J is TRBJ2-7; D possibly corresponds to TRBD2 (6 bases). The CDR3 is 14 residues long. V lost 3 bases and J lost 3, with 12 bases in between. Germline V gene sequence: CDR1 LGHNA, CDR2 YSLEER.